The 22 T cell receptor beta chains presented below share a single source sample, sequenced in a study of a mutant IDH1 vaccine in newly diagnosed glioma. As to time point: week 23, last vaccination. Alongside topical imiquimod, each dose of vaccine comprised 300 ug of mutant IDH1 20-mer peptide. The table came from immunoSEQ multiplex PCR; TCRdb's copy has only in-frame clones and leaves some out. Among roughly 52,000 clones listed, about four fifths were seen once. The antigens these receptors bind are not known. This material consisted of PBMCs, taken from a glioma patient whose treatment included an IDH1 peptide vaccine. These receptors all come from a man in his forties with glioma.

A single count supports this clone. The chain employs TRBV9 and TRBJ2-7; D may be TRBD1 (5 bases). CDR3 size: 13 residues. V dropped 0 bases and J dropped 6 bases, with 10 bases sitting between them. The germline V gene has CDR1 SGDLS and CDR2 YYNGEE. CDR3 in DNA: TGTGCCAGCAGCGTAGGGGCAGGGTTCGAGCAGTACTTC. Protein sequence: CASSVGAGFEQYF.

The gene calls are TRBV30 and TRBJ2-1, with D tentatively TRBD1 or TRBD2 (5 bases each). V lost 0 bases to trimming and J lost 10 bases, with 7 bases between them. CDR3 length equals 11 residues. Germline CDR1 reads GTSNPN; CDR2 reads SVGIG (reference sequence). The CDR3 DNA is TGTGCCTGGAGTGTGGGGGACGAGCAGTTCTTC. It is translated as CAWSVGDEQFF.

The CDR3 bases are TGTGCCAGCAGTTACCGAGGGACAGGGTTATTCAAGGGCTACACCTTC. It is translated as CASSYRGTGLFKGYTF. J is TRBJ1-2 and V is TRBV6-5; TRBD1 matches at 9 bases. The CDR3 has 16 residues. Germline-derived CDR1 and CDR2 are MNHEY and SVGAGI. The V segment lost 2 bases and the J segment 8 bases; nucleotides outside the gene matches: 12.

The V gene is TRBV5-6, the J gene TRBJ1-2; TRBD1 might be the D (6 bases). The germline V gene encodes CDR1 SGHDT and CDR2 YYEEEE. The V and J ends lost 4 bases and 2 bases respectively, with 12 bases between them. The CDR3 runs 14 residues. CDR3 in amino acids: CASSGGQSNYGYTF. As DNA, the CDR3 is TGTGCCAGCAGCGGTGGACAGTCGAACTATGGCTACACCTTC.

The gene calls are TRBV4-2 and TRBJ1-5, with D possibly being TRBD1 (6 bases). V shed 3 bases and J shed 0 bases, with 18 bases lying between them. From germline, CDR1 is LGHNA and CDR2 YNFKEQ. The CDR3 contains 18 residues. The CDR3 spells CASSQDDRNLYSNQPQHF. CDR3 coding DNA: TGTGCCAGCAGCCAGGATGACAGGAACCTTTATAGCAATCAGCCCCAGCATTTT.

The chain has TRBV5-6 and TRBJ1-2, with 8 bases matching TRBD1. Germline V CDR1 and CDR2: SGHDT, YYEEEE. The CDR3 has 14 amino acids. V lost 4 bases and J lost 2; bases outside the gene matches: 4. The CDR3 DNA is TGTGCCAGCAGCCCCGGACAGGGCAACTATGGCTACACCTTC. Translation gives CASSPGQGNYGYTF.

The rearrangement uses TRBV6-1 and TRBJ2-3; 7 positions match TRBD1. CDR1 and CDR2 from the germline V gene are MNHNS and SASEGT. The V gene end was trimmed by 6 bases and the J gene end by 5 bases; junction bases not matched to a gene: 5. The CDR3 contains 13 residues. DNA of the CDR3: TGTGCCAGCAGGGAACAGGGGAAAGATACGCAGTATTTT. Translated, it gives CASREQGKDTQYF.

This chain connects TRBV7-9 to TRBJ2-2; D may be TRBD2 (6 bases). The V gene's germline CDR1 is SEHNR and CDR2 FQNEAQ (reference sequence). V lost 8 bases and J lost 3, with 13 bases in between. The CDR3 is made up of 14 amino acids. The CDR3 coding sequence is TGTGCCAGCCCCCTGGGCGGGGACACCGGGGAGCTGTTTTTT. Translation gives CASPLGGDTGELFF.

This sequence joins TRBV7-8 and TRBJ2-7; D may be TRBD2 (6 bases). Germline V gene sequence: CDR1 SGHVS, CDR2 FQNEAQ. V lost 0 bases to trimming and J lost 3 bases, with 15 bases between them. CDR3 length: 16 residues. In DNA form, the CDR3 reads TGTGCCAGCAGCTTAGCGCGCGGGCAGGGAGGCTACGAGCAGTACTTC. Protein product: CASSLARGQGGYEQYF.

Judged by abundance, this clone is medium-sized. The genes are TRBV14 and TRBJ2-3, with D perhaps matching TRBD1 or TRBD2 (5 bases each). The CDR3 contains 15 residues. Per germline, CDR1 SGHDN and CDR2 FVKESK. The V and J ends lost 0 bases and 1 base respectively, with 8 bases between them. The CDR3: CASSQDVGGTDTQYF. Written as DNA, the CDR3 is TGTGCCAGCAGCCAAGATGTGGGGGGCACAGATACGCAGTATTTT.

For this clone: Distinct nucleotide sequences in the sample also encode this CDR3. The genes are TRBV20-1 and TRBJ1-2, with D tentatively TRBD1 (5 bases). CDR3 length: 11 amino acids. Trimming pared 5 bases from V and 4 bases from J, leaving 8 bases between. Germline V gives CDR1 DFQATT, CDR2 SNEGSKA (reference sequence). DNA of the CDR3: TGCAGTGCTCCAGGGTCCTATGGCTACACCTTC. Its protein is CSAPGSYGYTF.

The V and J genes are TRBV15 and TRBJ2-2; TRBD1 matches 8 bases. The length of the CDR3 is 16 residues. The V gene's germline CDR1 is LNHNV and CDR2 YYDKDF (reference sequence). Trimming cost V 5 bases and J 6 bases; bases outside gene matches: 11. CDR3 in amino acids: CATSPARQGYSGELFF. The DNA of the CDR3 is TGTGCCACCAGCCCAGCGAGACAGGGGTATTCCGGGGAGCTGTTTTTT.

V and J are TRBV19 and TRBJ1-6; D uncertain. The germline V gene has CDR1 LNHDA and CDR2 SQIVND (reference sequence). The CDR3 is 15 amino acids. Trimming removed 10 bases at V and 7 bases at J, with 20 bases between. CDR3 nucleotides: TGTGCCACCAAGGACGTTGACCGCTCGAATTCACCCCTCCACTTT. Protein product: CATKDVDRSNSPLHF.

The CDR3 here is CASSLIRGGTEAFF. In DNA form, the CDR3 reads TGTGCCAGCAGTTTAATTAGGGGGGGCACTGAAGCTTTCTTT. This sequence joins TRBV7-9 and TRBJ1-1; D is possibly TRBD1 (6 bases). This CDR3 has 14 residues. Trimming removed 6 bases from V and 4 bases from J, with 15 bases in between. CDR1 SEHNR and CDR2 FQNEAQ come from the germline V gene (reference sequence).

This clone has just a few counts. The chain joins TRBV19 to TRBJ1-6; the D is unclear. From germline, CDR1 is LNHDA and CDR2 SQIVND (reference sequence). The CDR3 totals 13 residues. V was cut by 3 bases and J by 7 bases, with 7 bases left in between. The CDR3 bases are TGTGCCAGTAGTATTTTGGAGAATTCACCCCTCCACTTT. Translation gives CASSILENSPLHF.

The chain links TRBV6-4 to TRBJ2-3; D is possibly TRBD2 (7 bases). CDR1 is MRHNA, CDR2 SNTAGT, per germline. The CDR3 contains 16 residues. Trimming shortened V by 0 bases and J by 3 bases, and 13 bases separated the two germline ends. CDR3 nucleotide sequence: TGTGCCAGCAGTGACTCGGGGGCGGGGGATACAGATACGCAGTATTTT. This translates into CASSDSGAGDTDTQYF.

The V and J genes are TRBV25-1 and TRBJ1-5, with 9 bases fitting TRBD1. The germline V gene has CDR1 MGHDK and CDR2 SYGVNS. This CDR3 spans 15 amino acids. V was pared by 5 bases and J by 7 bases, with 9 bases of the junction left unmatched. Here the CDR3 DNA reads TGTGCCAGCAGTCCGGCGGGACAGGGTTTGCAGCCCCAGCATTTT. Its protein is CASSPAGQGLQPQHF.

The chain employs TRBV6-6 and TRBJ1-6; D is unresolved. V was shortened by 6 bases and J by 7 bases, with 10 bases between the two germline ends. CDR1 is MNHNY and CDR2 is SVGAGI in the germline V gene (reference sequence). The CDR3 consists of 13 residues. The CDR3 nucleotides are TGTGCCAGCAGGATTGATGGGAATTCACCCCTCCACTTT. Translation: CASRIDGNSPLHF.

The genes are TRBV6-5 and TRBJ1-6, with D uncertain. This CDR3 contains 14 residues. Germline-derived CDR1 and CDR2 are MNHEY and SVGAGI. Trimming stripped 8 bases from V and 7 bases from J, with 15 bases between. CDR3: CASAPRRINSPLHF. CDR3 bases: TGTGCCAGCGCTCCCCGACGCATCAATTCACCCCTCCACTTT.

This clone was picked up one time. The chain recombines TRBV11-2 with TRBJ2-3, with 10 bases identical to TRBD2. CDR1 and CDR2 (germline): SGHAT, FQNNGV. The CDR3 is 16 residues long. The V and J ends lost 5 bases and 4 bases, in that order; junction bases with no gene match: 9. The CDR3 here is CASSVPGLARADTQYF. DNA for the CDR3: TGTGCCAGCAGCGTCCCGGGACTAGCGAGGGCAGATACGCAGTATTTT.

The DNA of the CDR3 is TGTGCCACGGGACTCCCCCCTAATGAAAAACTGTTTTTT. Translated: CATGLPPNEKLFF. V usage is TRBV15 and J usage is TRBJ1-4, with a possible D match to TRBD1 (5 bases). Germline CDR1 is LNHNV and CDR2 is YYDKDF (reference sequence). There are 13 residues in the CDR3. Trimming pared 9 bases from V and 3 bases from J, leaving 11 bases between.

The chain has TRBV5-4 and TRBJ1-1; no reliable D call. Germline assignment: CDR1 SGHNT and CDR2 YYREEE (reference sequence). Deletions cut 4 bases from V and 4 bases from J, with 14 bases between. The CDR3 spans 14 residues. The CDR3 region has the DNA TGTGCCAGCAGCCGCGGAGGGTGGGGCACTGAAGCTTTCTTT. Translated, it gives CASSRGGWGTEAFF.